The 5 T cell receptor beta chains presented below share a single source sample, sequenced in a study of T cells in Graves' hyperthyroidism and ophthalmopathy. RNA transcripts gave rise to amplified TCR beta CDR3 regions. A first-round RT-PCR of the TCR CDR3 used the HTBI primer set. TCRdb re-derived calls from the multiplex PCR reads in MiXCR, one entry per CDR3 protein. The table lists some 180,000 distinct CDR3 sequences, about a sixth of them singletons. Sequenced material: blood. The receptors originated from a woman aged 45-65 years with Graves' hyperthyroidism.

This clonotype turned up a few times. V gene TRBV7-9 combines with J gene TRBJ2-5; TRBD2 matches at 10 bases. CDR1 is SEHNR and CDR2 is FQNEAQ in the germline V gene (reference sequence). The CDR3 runs 15 residues. J gave up 2 bases and V 4 bases, and 4 bases lay outside the gene matches. CDR3 DNA: TGTGCCAGCAGCTGGACTAGCGGTTCACAAGAGACCCAGTACTTC. It translates to CASSWTSGSQETQYF.

This CDR3 is CASSSDSSLYGYTF. In DNA, the CDR3 is TGTGCCAGCAGCTCGGACAGCTCTTTATATGGCTACACCTTC. This sequence joins TRBV7-8 and TRBJ1-2; TRBD1 is a possible D gene (6 bases). V shed 4 bases and J shed 5 bases, with 14 bases lying between them. Looked up from germline, CDR1 is SGHVS and CDR2 is FQNEAQ. The CDR3 has 14 residues.

V and J are TRBV11-2 and TRBJ1-6, with D tentatively TRBD1 (5 bases). Germline CDR1 reads SGHAT; CDR2 reads FQNNGV. V lost 6 bases, J lost 5 bases, and 8 bases lay in between. The CDR3 contains 13 residues. In DNA form, the CDR3 reads TGTGCCAGCAGTGGGGGGAATAATTCACCCCTCCACTTT. Protein sequence: CASSGGNNSPLHF.

The sample holds one count of this clonotype. The rearrangement joins TRBV19 to TRBJ1-5; D not resolved. Germline assignment: CDR1 LNHDA and CDR2 SQIVND (reference sequence). The CDR3 consists of 15 residues. Trimming took 3 bases from V and 0 from J, leaving 9 bases between them. The CDR3 here is CASSIQRNSNQPQHF. The CDR3 nucleotides read TGTGCCAGTAGTATCCAACGGAATAGCAATCAGCCCCAGCATTTT.

This clonotype was counted only a few times. This clone may be a read error of a much larger clone one base away. The chain couples TRBV7-3 to TRBJ2-5, with D possibly matching TRBD2 (6 bases). The germline V and J ends were trimmed by 4 bases and 9 bases, with 15 bases remaining between them. The CDR3 covers 13 residues. The germline CDR1 and CDR2 sequences are SGHTA and FQGTGA. CDR3 nucleotide sequence: TGTGCCAGCAGCTCGGGACTTTGGGAGGCCCAGTACTTC. This gives the protein CASSSGLWEAQYF.